The rows below give T cell receptor beta chains drawn from one sample of a study of cytomegalovirus exposure and HLA in healthy donors. Profiled with immunoSEQ multiplex PCR; TCRdb holds only in-frame clones, not every one. The table has 150,000 to 200,000 clones, about 10% seen once. Sequenced: PBMCs. Receptors were obtained from a young woman in good health and CMV-seropositive. Both conserved end residues are part of each CDR3. A D gene is named only where the DNA matches it firmly. The listing skips clone size in some rows; elsewhere it reads once, few, many or a size class.

V gene: TRBV19; J gene: TRBJ2-7; clone size: -; D gene: TRBD2; CDR3 DNA: TGTGCCAGTAGTATAGCAGCGGGAGATACCGAGCAGTACTTC; CDR3 protein: CASSIAAGDTEQYF
V gene: TRBV19; J gene: TRBJ2-2; clone size: few; D gene: TRBD2; CDR3 DNA: TGTGCCAGTAGTATCCCCGGACTAGCGGGAGCGACCGGGGAGCTGTTTTTT; CDR3 protein: CASSIPGLAGATGELFF
V gene: TRBV15; J gene: TRBJ1-2; clone size: -; D gene: -; CDR3 DNA: TGTGCCACCAGCAGAGATAAACAGGGAGATGGCTACACCTTC; CDR3 protein: CATSRDKQGDGYTF
V gene: TRBV21-1; J gene: TRBJ1-1; clone size: -; D gene: -; CDR3 DNA: TGTGCCAGCAGCAAAGCGCTACGAAACAGGGGGGGCACTGAAGCTTTCTTT; CDR3 protein: CASSKALRNRGGTEAFF
V gene: TRBV5-1; J gene: TRBJ2-6; clone size: -; D gene: -; CDR3 DNA: TGCGCCAGCAGCCTCTACTCTGGGGCCAACGTCCTGACTTTC; CDR3 protein: CASSLYSGANVLTF
V gene: TRBV7-2; J gene: TRBJ1-2; clone size: -; D gene: -; CDR3 DNA: TGTGCCAGCAGCCCAGGACAAAACTATGGCTACACCTTC; CDR3 protein: CASSPGQNYGYTF
V gene: TRBV1; J gene: TRBJ2-1; clone size: -; D gene: -; CDR3 DNA: TGCACCAGCAGCCAAAATGGGGACTATTACAATGAGCAGTTCTTC; CDR3 protein: CTSSQNGDYYNEQFF
V gene: TRBV27; J gene: TRBJ2-1; clone size: few; D gene: TRBD2; CDR3 DNA: TGTGCCAGCAGTCTAAATAGCGGGAGGGGTCCCTACAATGAGCAGTTCTTC; CDR3 protein: CASSLNSGRGPYNEQFF
V gene: TRBV9; J gene: TRBJ2-4; clone size: few; D gene: TRBD1; CDR3 DNA: TGTGCCAGCAGCGCCGGGACAGACAAAAACATTCAGTACTTC; CDR3 protein: CASSAGTDKNIQYF
V gene: TRBV7-6; J gene: TRBJ2-6; clone size: -; D gene: TRBD1; CDR3 DNA: TGTGCCAGCAGCTTAGAGGGACAGGGGACTCCTGGGGCCAACGTCCTGACTTTC; CDR3 protein: CASSLEGQGTPGANVLTF
V gene: TRBV10-3; J gene: TRBJ2-2; clone size: -; D gene: TRBD2; CDR3 DNA: TGTGCCATCAGTGAGTCGAGTAGCGGGAGCACCGGGGAGCTGTTTTTT; CDR3 protein: CAISESSSGSTGELFF
V gene: TRBV5-1; J gene: TRBJ1-2; clone size: -; D gene: TRBD1; CDR3 DNA: TGCGCCAGCAGCATAACCGGGACAGGTTATGGCTACACCTTC; CDR3 protein: CASSITGTGYGYTF
V gene: TRBV5-1; J gene: TRBJ2-5; clone size: -; D gene: -; CDR3 DNA: TGCGCCAGCAGCTTAGCGAGGTACCAAGAGACCCAGTACTTC; CDR3 protein: CASSLARYQETQYF
V gene: TRBV11-3; J gene: TRBJ2-2; clone size: -; D gene: -; CDR3 DNA: TGTGCCAGCAGCTTAGGAACGGCCGGGACACTTAACACCGGGGAGCTGTTTTTT; CDR3 protein: CASSLGTAGTLNTGELFF
V gene: TRBV2; J gene: TRBJ2-7; clone size: few; D gene: TRBD2; CDR3 DNA: TGTGCCAGCAGCCTCTCGACTAGCGGGAGGGCCTCCTACGAGCAGTACTTC; CDR3 protein: CASSLSTSGRASYEQYF
V gene: TRBV2; J gene: TRBJ1-2; clone size: -; D gene: TRBD1; CDR3 DNA: TGTGCCACCAACTGGGGCCACCGGGACAGCTATGGCTACACCTTC; CDR3 protein: CATNWGHRDSYGYTF
V gene: TRBV19; J gene: TRBJ1-2; clone size: few; D gene: -; CDR3 DNA: TGTGCCAGTACCGTTGGCAGGGCTTATGGCTACACCTTC; CDR3 protein: CASTVGRAYGYTF
V gene: TRBV7-2; J gene: TRBJ2-5; clone size: few; D gene: -; CDR3 DNA: TGTGCCAGCAGCTTAGAACCCGCGGCCCAGTACTTC; CDR3 protein: CASSLEPAAQYF
V gene: TRBV6-1; J gene: TRBJ1-1; clone size: -; D gene: -; CDR3 DNA: TGTGCCAGCAGTTCCGTTACAGGGAACACTGAAGCTTTCTTT; CDR3 protein: CASSSVTGNTEAFF
V gene: TRBV12-5; J gene: TRBJ2-2; clone size: few; D gene: -; CDR3 DNA: TGTGCTAGTGGGAGGATGAACACCGGGGAGCTGTTTTTT; CDR3 protein: CASGRMNTGELFF
V gene: TRBV14; J gene: TRBJ2-3; clone size: few; D gene: TRBD2; CDR3 DNA: TGTGCCAGCAGCCTTCGGACTAGCTCGTCAGATACGCAGTATTTT; CDR3 protein: CASSLRTSSSDTQYF
V gene: TRBV5-4; J gene: TRBJ2-7; clone size: few; D gene: -; CDR3 DNA: TGTGCCAGCAGCTTGGACGGACACACCTACGAGCAGTACTTC; CDR3 protein: CASSLDGHTYEQYF
V gene: TRBV5-4; J gene: TRBJ2-1; clone size: -; D gene: TRBD2; CDR3 DNA: TGTGCCAGCAGCTTGCGGACTAGCGGGAACAATGAGCAGTTCTTC; CDR3 protein: CASSLRTSGNNEQFF
V gene: TRBV14; J gene: TRBJ2-5; clone size: -; D gene: TRBD2; CDR3 DNA: TGTGCCAGCAGCCGTAACGCGGGGGTGAGGGCCCAGTACTTC; CDR3 protein: CASSRNAGVRAQYF
V gene: TRBV9; J gene: TRBJ2-3; clone size: few; D gene: -; CDR3 DNA: TGTGCCAGCAGCGTAGCAGGGGGGAACACAGATACGCAGTATTTT; CDR3 protein: CASSVAGGNTDTQYF
V gene: TRBV15; J gene: TRBJ1-1; clone size: few; D gene: -; CDR3 DNA: TGTGCCACCAGAGGGGGGGTTTACACTGAAGCTTTCTTT; CDR3 protein: CATRGGVYTEAFF
V gene: TRBV29-1; J gene: TRBJ2-3; clone size: few; D gene: -; CDR3 DNA: TGCAGCGCAACAAAGCGGCTCACAGATACGCAGTATTTT; CDR3 protein: CSATKRLTDTQYF
V gene: TRBV19; J gene: TRBJ2-5; clone size: -; D gene: TRBD1; CDR3 DNA: TGTGCCTGTAGTAGAGCGACAGGGGGCAGGGAGACCCAGTACTTC; CDR3 protein: CACSRATGGRETQYF
V gene: TRBV30; J gene: TRBJ2-7; clone size: -; D gene: -; CDR3 DNA: TGTGCCTGGAGGGCGACTAGAAACGGCCTCGAGCAGTACTTC; CDR3 protein: CAWRATRNGLEQYF
V gene: TRBV2; J gene: TRBJ1-1; clone size: -; D gene: -; CDR3 DNA: TGTGCCAGCAGTGAGGGGGCCCCTGGGGCTTTCTTT; CDR3 protein: CASSEGAPGAFF
V gene: TRBV6-1; J gene: TRBJ1-3; clone size: -; D gene: -; CDR3 DNA: TGTGCCAGCAGTGAAGCGGGTATGGGGGCCGGAAACACCATATATTTT; CDR3 protein: CASSEAGMGAGNTIYF
V gene: TRBV30; J gene: TRBJ2-2; clone size: -; D gene: -; CDR3 DNA: TGTGCCTGGAACCCCGACAGGACGAACACCGGGGAGCTGTTTTTT; CDR3 protein: CAWNPDRTNTGELFF
V gene: TRBV4-2; J gene: TRBJ2-7; clone size: -; D gene: TRBD2; CDR3 DNA: TGTGCCAGCAGCCAAGAGGGGCCGGGGGGGAGCAGATACGAGCAGTACTTC; CDR3 protein: CASSQEGPGGSRYEQYF
V gene: TRBV2; J gene: TRBJ2-3; clone size: few; D gene: -; CDR3 DNA: TGTGCCAGCAGTGCCCAGCCGGGAGTTACAGATACGCAGTATTTT; CDR3 protein: CASSAQPGVTDTQYF
V gene: TRBV29-1; J gene: TRBJ2-7; clone size: few; D gene: -; CDR3 DNA: TGCAGCGTTATCCGGGACTCCTACTACGAGCAGTACTTC; CDR3 protein: CSVIRDSYYEQYF
V gene: TRBV27; J gene: TRBJ1-2; clone size: few; D gene: TRBD1; CDR3 DNA: TGTGCCAGCAGTTTAAGAGCCATTGGGACAGGTAGTTTCTATGGCTACACCTTC; CDR3 protein: CASSLRAIGTGSFYGYTF
V gene: TRBV7-9; J gene: TRBJ2-1; clone size: few; D gene: -; CDR3 DNA: TGTGCCAGCAGCTTTGGGAGGCCTTGGAGGGACAATGAGCAGTTCTTC; CDR3 protein: CASSFGRPWRDNEQFF
V gene: TRBV2; J gene: TRBJ1-2; clone size: few; D gene: -; CDR3 DNA: TGTGCCAGCAGTGTCCGGAAAGGGGTTTATGGCTACACCTTC; CDR3 protein: CASSVRKGVYGYTF
V gene: TRBV19; J gene: TRBJ2-1; clone size: -; D gene: TRBD2; CDR3 DNA: TGTGCCAGCGGAAGACTAGCGGGACCCTACAATGAGCAGTTCTTC; CDR3 protein: CASGRLAGPYNEQFF
V gene: TRBV29-1; J gene: TRBJ1-2; clone size: few; D gene: TRBD1; CDR3 DNA: TGCAGCGTTGCGAGAAGGAGGCGGGACAGGGGACTGGGCTATGGCTACACCTTC; CDR3 protein: CSVARRRRDRGLGYGYTF
V gene: TRBV30; J gene: TRBJ2-5; clone size: -; D gene: -; CDR3 DNA: TGTGCCTGGGGGGGAGGCAGAACTGATGGACAAGAGACCCAGTACTTC; CDR3 protein: CAWGGGRTDGQETQYF
V gene: TRBV5-1; J gene: TRBJ2-2; clone size: -; D gene: TRBD2; CDR3 DNA: TGCGCCAGCAGCTTAAACCTAGCGGGAAACACCGGGGAGCTGTTTTTT; CDR3 protein: CASSLNLAGNTGELFF
V gene: TRBV5-1; J gene: TRBJ2-5; clone size: few; D gene: -; CDR3 DNA: TGCGCCAGCAGCCCCGGACACAACCAAGAGACCCAGTACTTC; CDR3 protein: CASSPGHNQETQYF
V gene: TRBV27; J gene: TRBJ1-2; clone size: -; D gene: -; CDR3 DNA: TGTGCCAGCAGTTTATCGAAGGGACACACTTATGGCTACACCTTT; CDR3 protein: CASSLSKGHTYGYTF
V gene: TRBV15; J gene: TRBJ2-4; clone size: few; D gene: TRBD2; CDR3 DNA: TGTGCCACCAGCAGAGTGGGGAGGGCCTCCCGAAACATTCAGTACTTC; CDR3 protein: CATSRVGRASRNIQYF
V gene: TRBV18; J gene: TRBJ2-7; clone size: -; D gene: TRBD1; CDR3 DNA: TGTGCCAGCTCTCCCGGACAGGGCTTAGAGCAGTACTTC; CDR3 protein: CASSPGQGLEQYF
V gene: TRBV10-1; J gene: TRBJ2-5; clone size: -; D gene: -; CDR3 DNA: TGCGCCAGCAGTGAAGGCGGACAGGAGACCCAGTACTTC; CDR3 protein: CASSEGGQETQYF
V gene: TRBV6-5; J gene: TRBJ1-4; clone size: few; D gene: TRBD1; CDR3 DNA: TGTGCCAGCAGTTCCGACCGGACAGGTCGGAATGAAAAACTGTTTTTT; CDR3 protein: CASSSDRTGRNEKLFF
V gene: TRBV15; J gene: TRBJ2-2; clone size: -; D gene: -; CDR3 DNA: TGTGCCACCAGCAGAGACAGGGGTGTGGGGGAGCTGTTTTTT; CDR3 protein: CATSRDRGVGELFF
V gene: TRBV6-5; J gene: TRBJ1-1; clone size: -; D gene: -; CDR3 DNA: TGTGCCAGCAGTAAGACAGTAAACACTGAAGCTTTCTTT; CDR3 protein: CASSKTVNTEAFF
V gene: TRBV25-1; J gene: TRBJ2-1; clone size: -; D gene: -; CDR3 DNA: TGTGCCAGCAATCGTGGAGGGGCAGGATACAATGAGCAGTTCTTC; CDR3 protein: CASNRGGAGYNEQFF
V gene: TRBV2; J gene: TRBJ1-1; clone size: -; D gene: -; CDR3 DNA: TGTGCCAGCAGATATCAGGGGAACACTGAAGCTTTCTTT; CDR3 protein: CASRYQGNTEAFF
V gene: TRBV2; J gene: TRBJ1-5; clone size: -; D gene: TRBD1; CDR3 DNA: TGTGCCAGCTGCCGGGACAGGGGGCCCCAGCATTTT; CDR3 protein: CASCRDRGPQHF
V gene: TRBV5-6; J gene: TRBJ2-7; clone size: -; D gene: TRBD2; CDR3 DNA: TGTGCCAGCAGCCCTGAACCTCGGACTAGCGGCTACGAGCAGTACTTC; CDR3 protein: CASSPEPRTSGYEQYF
V gene: TRBV5-8; J gene: TRBJ2-5; clone size: few; D gene: TRBD2; CDR3 DNA: TGTGCCAGCACCCTGAGACTAGCGGGACCGGAGACCCAGTACTTC; CDR3 protein: CASTLRLAGPETQYF
V gene: TRBV9; J gene: TRBJ1-3; clone size: -; D gene: -; CDR3 DNA: TGTGCCAGCAGCGTAGGAGGCACCTCTGGAAACACCATATATTTT; CDR3 protein: CASSVGGTSGNTIYF